These T cell receptor beta chains were read from a single sample in a study of post-analysis software for immune sequencing data. MiXCR, run by TCRdb on the PCR reads, gives a single entry per CDR3 protein. The table shows 800,000 to 950,000 distinct CDR3 sequences, with roughly 50% occurring only once. Specimen: blood. Receptor source: a girl aged 5-17 years with multiple sclerosis. The CDR3 runs from the conserved cysteine through the conserved F or W. The D gene is left open where the match is weak. Expanded clones get a size class; other rows say once, few or many, or leave the size out.

j_call d_call clone_size v_call cdr3_nt cdr3_aa
TRBJ2-5 . . TRBV6-4 TGTGCCAGCAGTGTCGAAGGGGGAGAGACCCAGTACTTC CASSVEGGETQYF
TRBJ1-5 . . TRBV12-3/TRBV12-4 TGTGCCAGCAGTCCGATCACAGACAATCAGCCCCAGCATTTT CASSPITDNQPQHF
TRBJ1-5 TRBD1 . TRBV3-1 TGTGCCAGCAGCCAAGAGAGTTCCCGCCAGGGGGCCGATTCGCCCCAGCATTTT CASSQESSRQGADSPQHF
TRBJ2-7 . few TRBV20-1 TGCAGTGCTTATCAGGGAAATTCCTACGAGCAGTACTTC CSAYQGNSYEQYF
TRBJ2-3 . . TRBV29-1 TGCAGCGTTTCGAGTGGTCCAGATACGCAGTATTTT CSVSSGPDTQYF
TRBJ1-2 TRBD1 . TRBV9 TGTGCCAGCAGCGTAACGCAGGGGGCATACGGCTACACCTTC CASSVTQGAYGYTF
TRBJ2-5 . . TRBV10-2 TGCGCCAGCAGTACACAGGTTGGGGGAGAGCAGTACTTC CASSTQVGGEQYF
TRBJ2-3 TRBD2 few TRBV14 TGTGCCAGCTCACAATTTCTCGGACTAGCGGGAGTAAAGGGTACGACAGATACGCAGTATTTT CASSQFLGLAGVKGTTDTQYF
TRBJ2-5 TRBD2 . TRBV6-2/TRBV6-3 TGTGCCAGCAGTCCGGGACTAGCGATTGAGACCCAGTACTTC CASSPGLAIETQYF
TRBJ2-5 . . TRBV5-1 TGCGCCAGCAGCCAGTCGTGGCCGGGGGAGACCCAGTACTTC CASSQSWPGETQYF
TRBJ1-1 . few TRBV29-1 TGCAGCGTTTCGACAGGGAACACTGAAGCTTTCTTT CSVSTGNTEAFF
TRBJ1-1 . . TRBV25-1 TGTGCCAGCAGTGACAAACAGGGGAACACTGAAGCTTTCTTT CASSDKQGNTEAFF
TRBJ2-3 TRBD1 few TRBV10-3 TGTGCCATCAGTGAGTCGACAGGGTTTACGCAGTATTTT CAISESTGFTQYF
TRBJ2-7 TRBD2 . TRBV2 TGTGCCAGCAGTGAACTAGCGGGAGGGTACTTC CASSELAGGYF
TRBJ1-5 . few TRBV6-5 TGTGCCAGCAGTTCGGGCCCAAATCAGCCCCAGCATTTT CASSSGPNQPQHF
TRBJ1-2 . . TRBV20-1 TGCAGTGCTAGAGATAGCCGGGTCGTGGGAGGGGCGAACTATGGCTACACCTTC CSARDSRVVGGANYGYTF
TRBJ1-2 . . TRBV7-8 TGTGCCAGCAGCCAAAATCCGAGAGGGTTCGACTATGGCTACACCTTC CASSQNPRGFDYGYTF
TRBJ2-7 TRBD2 . TRBV7-2 TGTGCCAGCAGCTTAGGACTAGCGTTCACCTACGAGCAGTACTTC CASSLGLAFTYEQYF
TRBJ1-6 TRBD1 . TRBV5-1 TGCGCCAGCAGCCCATCACAGGGGGCTGGTTATTCACCCCTCCACTTT CASSPSQGAGYSPLHF
TRBJ2-5 TRBD2 . TRBV4-1 TGCGCCAGCAACCAATATCTAATCGCCAGCGGGGGTCAAGAGACCCAGTACTTC CASNQYLIASGGQETQYF
TRBJ2-3 TRBD1 . TRBV7-2 TGTGCCAGCAGCTTAGGGGACAGGCATTTTAGCACAGATACGCAGTATTTT CASSLGDRHFSTDTQYF